One and the same sample provided the 14 T cell receptor beta chains below, sequenced in a study of blood T cell repertoires in COVID-19. Method: immunoSEQ multiplex PCR; TCRdb's copy keeps in-frame clones and lacks some. The sample has tens of thousands of clones; approximately 80% are singletons. Source material: peripheral blood. The receptors shown here come from a woman in her seventies with acute or convalescent COVID-19.

V is TRBV7-6 and J is TRBJ1-4; 10 bases are a match to TRBD1. The germline V gene has CDR1 SGHVS and CDR2 FNYEAQ. This CDR3 is built from 16 residues. The junction had 10 bases not matched to a gene; V was cut back by 5 bases and J by 7 bases. CDR3 DNA sequence: TGTGCCAGCAGCCTTGGGACAGGGGCCTATGGTGAAAAACTGTTTTTT. Translation: CASSLGTGAYGEKLFF.

This rearrangement joins TRBV4-1 to TRBJ1-4; a possible D gene is TRBD1 (5 bases). This CDR3 is 15 amino acids long. Germline loops: CDR1 MGHRA, CDR2 YSYEKL. V was shortened by 3 bases and J by 5 bases, with 13 bases between the two germline ends. This CDR3 is CASSHDWGRNEKLFF. In nucleotides, the CDR3 is TGCGCCAGCAGCCATGATTGGGGGAGGAATGAAAAACTGTTTTTT.

The CDR3 region is CASSQEQIPITEAFF. The CDR3 DNA sequence: TGCGCCAGCAGCCAAGAACAGATACCAATCACTGAAGCTTTCTTT. J is TRBJ1-1 and V is TRBV4-3; D gene ambiguous. Trimming stripped 0 bases from V and 4 bases from J, with 12 bases between. The germline V gene has CDR1 LGHNA and CDR2 YSLEER. The CDR3 spans 15 residues.

This chain connects TRBV19 to TRBJ1-1, with 8 positions matching TRBD1. The germline CDR1 and CDR2 sequences are LNHDA and SQIVND (reference sequence). V dropped 4 bases and J dropped 5; count of bases not matched to a gene: 3. This CDR3 has 13 residues. The CDR3 sequence is CASSRQGRTEAFF. The CDR3 region has the DNA TGTGCCAGTAGTAGACAGGGGAGAACTGAAGCTTTCTTT.

Only a few counts were recorded for this clone. This chain connects TRBV12-3 or TRBV12-4 to TRBJ1-5, with D unclear. The CDR3 extends over 13 amino acids. Trimming removed 6 bases at V and 7 bases at J, with 13 bases between. CDR3 loop: CASSPSGEQPQHF. CDR3 nucleotides: TGTGCCAGCAGCCCCTCCGGGGAACAGCCCCAGCATTTT.

The V and J genes are TRBV5-1 and TRBJ2-4; 9 positions agree with TRBD1. Germline CDR1 and CDR2: SGHRS and YFSETQ. V shed 1 base and J 3 bases; nucleotides not matched to a gene: 11. CDR3 size: 18 residues. CDR3 sequence: CASSLRTGDLGGKNIQYF. CDR3 DNA sequence: TGCGCCAGCAGCTTGAGGACAGGGGATTTGGGAGGCAAAAACATTCAGTACTTC. The full variable domain, its missing parts supplied by reference TRBV5-1 and TRBJ2-4, is KAGVTQTPRYLIKTRGQQVTLSCSPISGHRSVSWYQQTPGQGLQFLFEYFSETQRNKGNFPGRFSGRQFSNSRSEMNVSTLELGDSALYLCASSLRTGDLGGKNIQYFGAGTRLSVL.

J is TRBJ2-7 and V is TRBV7-9, with 11 nucleotides matching TRBD2. The CDR3 consists of 14 residues. Per the germline V gene, CDR1 is SEHNR and CDR2 is FQNEAQ (reference sequence). With V trimmed by 4 bases and J by 5 bases, 4 bases remained unmatched. CDR3 coding DNA: TGTGCCAGCAGCTCTAGCGGGGGGACCGACGAGCAGTACTTC. Its protein is CASSSSGGTDEQYF.

This chain connects TRBV5-6 to TRBJ2-7, with 7 bases aligning to TRBD1. Germline V CDR1 and CDR2: SGHDT, YYEEEE. The V and J ends lost 4 bases and 0 bases, in that order; junction bases with no gene match: 4. CDR3 size: 14 residues. The CDR3 DNA follows: TGTGCCAGCAGCCGACAGGGCGGCTCCTACGAGCAGTACTTC. Its protein is CASSRQGGSYEQYF. Based on the CDR3 plus reference TRBV5-6 and TRBJ2-7, the full variable domain is DAGVTQSPTHLIKTRGQQVTLRCSPKSGHDTVSWYQQALGQGPQFIFQYYEEEERQRGNFPDRFSGHQFPNYSSELNVNALLLGDSALYLCASSRQGGSYEQYFGPGTRLTVT.

V gene TRBV19 combines with J gene TRBJ1-4, with 7 positions matching TRBD1. The CDR3 is 13 residues long. After removal of 4 bases from V and 5 bases from J, the junction contained 1 base not matched to a gene. CDR1 is LNHDA and CDR2 is SQIVND in the germline V gene (reference sequence). The CDR3 bases are TGTGCCAGTAGTAAACAGGGGAATGAAAAACTGTTTTTT. Its protein product is CASSKQGNEKLFF. Based on the CDR3 plus reference TRBV19 and TRBJ1-4, the full variable domain is DGGITQSPKYLFRKEGQNVTLSCEQNLNHDAMYWYRQDPGQGLRLIYYSQIVNDFQKGDIAEGYSVSREKKESFPLTVTSAQKNPTAFYLCASSKQGNEKLFFGSGTQLSVL.

The table lists this clone with many counts. This sequence joins TRBV7-9 and TRBJ1-2; 8 positions agree with TRBD1. Looked up from germline, CDR1 is SEHNR and CDR2 is FQNEAQ (reference sequence). J lost 1 base, V lost 4 bases, and 5 bases had no gene match. This CDR3 is built from 15 residues. In DNA, the CDR3 is TGTGCCAGCAGCTCAAGGACAGGGAGTAACTATGGCTACACCTTC. As protein: CASSSRTGSNYGYTF. Using reference TRBV7-9 and TRBJ1-2 for the parts outside the CDR3, the full variable domain is DTGVSQNPRHKITKRGQNVTFRCDPISEHNRLYWYRQTLGQGPEFLTYFQNEAQLEKSRLLSDRFSAERPKGSFSTLEIQRTEQGDSAMYLCASSSRTGSNYGYTFGSGTRLTVV.

This clone came up many times. V is TRBV7-6 and J is TRBJ1-2; TRBD1 aligns across 8 bases. With 8 bases clipped from V and 4 bases from J, the junction kept 18 bases outside the gene matches. The CDR3 runs to 17 residues. Germline CDR1 SGHVS, CDR2 FNYEAQ. CDR3 amino acids: CASSFGLDDRGFYGYTF. The CDR3 DNA is TGTGCCAGCTCCTTCGGCCTCGACGACAGGGGCTTCTATGGCTACACCTTC.

J is TRBJ2-1 and V is TRBV12-3 or TRBV12-4; 8 bases fit TRBD2. With 8 bases clipped from V and 6 bases from J, the junction kept 3 bases outside the gene matches. This CDR3 has 12 amino acids. This CDR3 is CASRGGSNEQFF. The CDR3 DNA reads TGTGCCAGCCGGGGGGGCTCCAATGAGCAGTTCTTC.

The chain is built from TRBV6-1 and TRBJ2-7; D unresolved. The germline V gene has CDR1 MNHNS and CDR2 SASEGT. Trimming removed 2 bases from V and 5 bases from J, with 22 bases in between. The CDR3 length is 17 residues. The CDR3 sequence is CASSESNRRPTLDEQYF. The CDR3 coding sequence is TGTGCCAGCAGTGAATCTAATAGGAGACCAACATTAGACGAGCAGTACTTC.

The chain couples TRBV6-5 to TRBJ2-7; D is unclear. The length of the CDR3 is 15 residues. CDR1 is MNHEY and CDR2 is SVGAGI in the germline V gene. The V and J ends lost 0 bases and 3 bases respectively, with 12 bases between them. The CDR3 sequence: CASSYSLSVRYEQYF. Written as DNA, the CDR3 is TGTGCCAGCAGTTACTCGCTCTCAGTTCGCTACGAGCAGTACTTC.